This T cell receptor beta chain emerged from a study of T cells in Graves' hyperthyroidism and ophthalmopathy. RNA transcripts served as the template for amplifying TCR beta CDR3 regions. An initial round of RT-PCR targeting the TCR CDR3 relied on the HTBI primer set. TCRdb processed the multiplex PCR reads anew with MiXCR; each CDR3 protein has one entry. The sample holds roughly 740,000 distinct CDR3 sequences, roughly 15% seen once. Trimming shortened V by 5 bases and J by 5 bases, and 13 bases separated the two germline ends. The CDR3 covers 13 residues. Germline CDR1 reads SEHNR; CDR2 reads FQNEAQ (reference sequence). Pregnant or lactating patients were excluded, as were those with uncontrolled infection or other autoimmune disease. Orbital computed tomography and thyroid ultrasound, together with serum TRAb and thyroxine and clinical symptoms, were used for diagnoses. This clonotype was counted between two and nine times.

The rearrangement links TRBV7-9 to TRBJ2-7, with D perhaps being TRBD1 or TRBD2 (5 bases each). The sequence derives from a man aged 18 to 30 with Graves' hyperthyroidism. Input material: blood. The CDR3 DNA reads as TGTGCCAGCAGCACGCTGGGACCACACGAGCAGTACTTC. It encodes CASSTLGPHEQYF.